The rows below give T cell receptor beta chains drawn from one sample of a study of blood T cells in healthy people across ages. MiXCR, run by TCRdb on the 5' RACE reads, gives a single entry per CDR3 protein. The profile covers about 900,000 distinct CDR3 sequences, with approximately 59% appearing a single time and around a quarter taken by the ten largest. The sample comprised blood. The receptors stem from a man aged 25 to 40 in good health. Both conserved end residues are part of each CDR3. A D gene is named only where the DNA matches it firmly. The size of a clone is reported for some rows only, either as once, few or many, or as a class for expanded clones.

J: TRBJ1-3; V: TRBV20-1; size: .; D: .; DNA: TGCAGTGCTAGAGATTGGGCAGCCGGAAACACCATATATTTT; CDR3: CSARDWAAGNTIYF
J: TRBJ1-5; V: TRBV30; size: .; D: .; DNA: TGTGCCTGGAGTGGAGATAGCAATCAGCCCCAGCATTTT; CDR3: CAWSGDSNQPQHF
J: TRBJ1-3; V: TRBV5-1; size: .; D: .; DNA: TGCGCCAGCAGCGGAGCCGCGTCAGGTCCTTCTGGAAACACCATATATTTT; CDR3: CASSGAASGPSGNTIYF
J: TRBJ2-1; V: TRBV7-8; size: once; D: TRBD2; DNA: TGTGCCAGCAGCCCGCTAGGTGCTAGCGGGGCTAGCTCCTACAATGAGCAGTTCTTC; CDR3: CASSPLGASGASSYNEQFF
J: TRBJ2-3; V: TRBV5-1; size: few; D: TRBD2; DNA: TGCGCCAGCAGCTTGGCGGGACTAGCAGCAGATACGCAGTATTTT; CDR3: CASSLAGLAADTQYF
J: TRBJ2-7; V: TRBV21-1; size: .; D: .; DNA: TGTGCCAGCAGCAAGACGCGGGACGTCAGGGAGCAGTACTTC; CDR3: CASSKTRDVREQYF
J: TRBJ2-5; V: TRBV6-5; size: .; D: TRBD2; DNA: TGTGCCAGCACCTTGATAGCGGGGGGTGAGGAGACCCAGTACTTC; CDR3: CASTLIAGGEETQYF
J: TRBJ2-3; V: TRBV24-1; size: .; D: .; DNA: TGTGCCACCAGTGATTTAGGGGTTACAGATACGCAGTATTTT; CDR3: CATSDLGVTDTQYF
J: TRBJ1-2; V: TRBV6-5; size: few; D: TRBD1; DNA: TGTGCCAGCAGCGAGGGGACAGGTCGGCTCAACTATGGCTACACCTTC; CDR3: CASSEGTGRLNYGYTF
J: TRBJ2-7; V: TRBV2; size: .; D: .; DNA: TGTGCCAGCAACCCCGGTTACGAGCAGTACTTC; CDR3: CASNPGYEQYF
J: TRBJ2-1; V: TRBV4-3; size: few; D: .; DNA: TGCGCCAGCAGCCAAGATCCAGGGCTTACCTCCTACAATGAGCAGTTCTTC; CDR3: CASSQDPGLTSYNEQFF
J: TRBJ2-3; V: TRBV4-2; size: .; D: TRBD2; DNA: TGTGCCAGCAGCCAAGGAGCGACTAGCATGGGCACAGATACGCAGTATTTT; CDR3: CASSQGATSMGTDTQYF
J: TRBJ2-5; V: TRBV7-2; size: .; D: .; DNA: TGTGCCAGCAGCACATTGGGGGGTGAGACCCAGTACTTC; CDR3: CASSTLGGETQYF
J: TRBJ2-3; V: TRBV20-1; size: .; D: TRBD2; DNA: TGCAGTGCCCGGACTAGCTTAGTGTCGGGCGATACGCAGTATTTT; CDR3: CSARTSLVSGDTQYF
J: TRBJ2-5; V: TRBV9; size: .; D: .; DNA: TGTGCCAGCAGCGTAGAGGACGGATTAAAGACCCAGTACTTC; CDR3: CASSVEDGLKTQYF
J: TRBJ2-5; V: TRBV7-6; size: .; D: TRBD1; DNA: TGTGCCAGCAGCCCGGGGACAGGGGCATTTAGGGAGACCCAGTACTTC; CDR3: CASSPGTGAFRETQYF
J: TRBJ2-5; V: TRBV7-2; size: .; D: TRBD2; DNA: TGTGCCAGCAGCTTAGGTCTAGCGGGGGGGCGGGGAGAGACCCAGTACTTC; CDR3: CASSLGLAGGRGETQYF
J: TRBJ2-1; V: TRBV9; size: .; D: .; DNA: TGTGCCAGCAGCGTAAAGGGCAATGAGCAGTTCTTC; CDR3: CASSVKGNEQFF
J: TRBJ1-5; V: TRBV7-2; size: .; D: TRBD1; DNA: TGTGCCAGCAGCTGGAAGGACAGGGTGGACCAGCCCCAGCATTTT; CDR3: CASSWKDRVDQPQHF
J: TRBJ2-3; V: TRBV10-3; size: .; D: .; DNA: TGTGCCATCAGGGTATCCACAGATACGCAGTATTTT; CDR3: CAIRVSTDTQYF
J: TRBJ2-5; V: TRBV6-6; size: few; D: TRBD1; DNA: TGTGCCAGCAGTGGTAACAGGGGGATGACCCAGTACTTC; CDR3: CASSGNRGMTQYF
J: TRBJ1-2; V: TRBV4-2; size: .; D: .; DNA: TGTGCCAGCAGCCAACGGTCGGACCGACCTAACTATGGCTACACCTTC; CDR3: CASSQRSDRPNYGYTF
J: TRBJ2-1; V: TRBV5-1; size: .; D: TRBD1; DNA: TGCGCCAGCAGCTTGGTGGGACAGGGGTTTGACCATGAGCAGTTCTTC; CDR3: CASSLVGQGFDHEQFF
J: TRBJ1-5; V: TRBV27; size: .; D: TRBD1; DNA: TGTGCCAGCAGTTTGACCGGGACAGGGGGCGCGGGTAGCAATCAGCCCCAGCATTTT; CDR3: CASSLTGTGGAGSNQPQHF
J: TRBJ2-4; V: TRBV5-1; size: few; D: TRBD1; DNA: TGCGCCAGCAGCGAAAGACAGGGGGATGGGGGCATTCAGTACTTC; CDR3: CASSERQGDGGIQYF
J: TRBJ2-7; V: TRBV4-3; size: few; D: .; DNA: TGCGCCAGCAGCCAAGAATGGGGCAGGTCCTACGAGCAGTACTTC; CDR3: CASSQEWGRSYEQYF
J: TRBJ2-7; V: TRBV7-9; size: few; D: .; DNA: TGTGCCAGCAGTCTGGCCCACGAGCAGTACTTC; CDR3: CASSLAHEQYF
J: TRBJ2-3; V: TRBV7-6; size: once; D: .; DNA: TGTGCCAGCAGCCCCAGGGGTAGCTCTAGCACAGATACGCAGTATTTT; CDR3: CASSPRGSSSTDTQYF
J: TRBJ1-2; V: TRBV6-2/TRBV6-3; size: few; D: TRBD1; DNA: TGTGCCAGCAGTTACCGGCGTGACAGGGGGCAGACCCCGTCTAACTATGGCTACACCTTC; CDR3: CASSYRRDRGQTPSNYGYTF
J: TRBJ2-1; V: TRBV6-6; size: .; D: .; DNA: TGTGCCAGCAGCCTAGCCCCATTAGGGCTCTCCTACGAGCAGTTCTTC; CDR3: CASSLAPLGLSYEQFF
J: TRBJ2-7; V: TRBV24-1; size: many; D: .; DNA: TGTGCCACCAGTGATGGCTCCTACGAGCAGTACTTC; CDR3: CATSDGSYEQYF
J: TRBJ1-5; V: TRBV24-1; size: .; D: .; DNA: TGTGCCACGGGAGGGACGGACTATAGCAATCAGCCCCAGCATTTT; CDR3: CATGGTDYSNQPQHF
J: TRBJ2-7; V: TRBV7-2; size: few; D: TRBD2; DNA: TGTGCCAGCAGCGAGATAACTAGCGGGGGTCCTTACGAGCAGTACTTC; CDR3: CASSEITSGGPYEQYF
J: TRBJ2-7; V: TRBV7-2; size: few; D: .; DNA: TGTGCCAGCAGCTTTCAGGGGCCCAACGAGCAGTACTTC; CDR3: CASSFQGPNEQYF
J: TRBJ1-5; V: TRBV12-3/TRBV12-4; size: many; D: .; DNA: TGTGCCAGCAGTTTGGTCGGAGGGGTTTATAGCAATCAGCCCCAGCATTTT; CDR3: CASSLVGGVYSNQPQHF
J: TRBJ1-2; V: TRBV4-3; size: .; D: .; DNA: TGCGCCAGCAGCCAAGAAAGCAGGGCTTCTAACTATGGCTACACCTTC; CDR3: CASSQESRASNYGYTF
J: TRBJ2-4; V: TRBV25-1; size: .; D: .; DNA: TGTGCCAGCGTCGGGCAGGCCTCCAAAAACATTCAGTACTTC; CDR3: CASVGQASKNIQYF
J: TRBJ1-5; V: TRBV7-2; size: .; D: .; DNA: TGTGCCAGCAGCTTAGGGACATACGATCAGCCCCAGCATTTT; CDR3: CASSLGTYDQPQHF
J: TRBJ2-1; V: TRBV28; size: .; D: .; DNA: TGTGCCGGCAGTTTGAGGGGGACACTGCTTTACAATGAGCAGTTCTTC; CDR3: CAGSLRGTLLYNEQFF
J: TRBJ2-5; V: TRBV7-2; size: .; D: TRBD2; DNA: TGTGCCAGCAGCCGAATGGAGGGAGCGGGGAGAGAGACCCAGTACTTC; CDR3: CASSRMEGAGRETQYF
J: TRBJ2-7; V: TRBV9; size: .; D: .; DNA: TGTGCCAGCAGCCCGAGTAGCTTTATGTTCAACGAGCAGTACTTC; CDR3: CASSPSSFMFNEQYF
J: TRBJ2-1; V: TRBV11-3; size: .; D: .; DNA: TGTACCAGCAGCTTAGGACAGACCCCCAATGAGCAGTTCTTC; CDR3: CTSSLGQTPNEQFF